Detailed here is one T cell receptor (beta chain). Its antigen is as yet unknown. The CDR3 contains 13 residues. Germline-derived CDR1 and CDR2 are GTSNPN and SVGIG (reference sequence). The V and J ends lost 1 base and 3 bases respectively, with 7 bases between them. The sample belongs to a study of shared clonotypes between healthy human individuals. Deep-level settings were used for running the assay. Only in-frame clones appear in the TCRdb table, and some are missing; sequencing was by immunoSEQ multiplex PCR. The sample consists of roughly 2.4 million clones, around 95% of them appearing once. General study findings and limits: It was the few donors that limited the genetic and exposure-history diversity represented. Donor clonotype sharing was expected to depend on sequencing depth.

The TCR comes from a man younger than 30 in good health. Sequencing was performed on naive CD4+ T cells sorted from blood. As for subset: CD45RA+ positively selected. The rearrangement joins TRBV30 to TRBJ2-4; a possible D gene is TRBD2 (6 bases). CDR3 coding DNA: TGTGCCTGGAGTGGGGGAGGCAAAAACATTCAGTACTTC. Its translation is CAWSGGGKNIQYF.